The 23 T cell receptor beta chains given below trace back to one sample, sequenced in a study of cytotoxic CD8 clonotypes in ibrutinib-treated CLL. Clones were sequenced by immunoSEQ multiplex PCR, and TCRdb holds only the in-frame ones, with some missing. The sample contains more than 150,000 clones, 55% to 85% of which appear only once. This material consisted of PBMCs, taken after 24 months of ibrutinib treatment. The receptors here all came from a human donor with chronic lymphocytic leukemia.

The chain recombines TRBV2 with TRBJ2-1; 7 bases fit TRBD1. Trimming cost V 6 bases and J 7 bases; bases outside gene matches: 18. CDR1 is SNHLY and CDR2 is FYNNEI in the germline V gene. The length of the CDR3 is 17 residues. CDR3: CASSTKHDREWVNEQFF. As DNA, the CDR3 is TGTGCCAGCAGCACAAAACACGACAGGGAGTGGGTTAATGAGCAGTTCTTC. The full variable domain, rest sourced from reference TRBV2 and TRBJ2-1, is EPEVTQTPSHQVTQMGQEVILRCVPISNHLYFYWYRQILGQKVEFLVSFYNNEISEKSEIFDDQFSVERPDGSNFTLKIRSTKLEDSAMYFCASSTKHDREWVNEQFFGPGTRLTVL.

The chain employs TRBV5-1 and TRBJ2-5; no reliable D call. CDR3 length equals 13 residues. The V gene's germline CDR1 is SGHRS and CDR2 YFSETQ. Trimming pared 2 bases from V and 4 bases from J, leaving 9 bases between. Written as DNA, the CDR3 is TGCGCCAGCAGCTTTTTTCCCGGAGAGACCCAGTACTTC. Its protein is CASSFFPGETQYF.

The chain links TRBV9 to TRBJ2-3; 13 nucleotides agree with TRBD2. There are 17 residues in the CDR3. The ends lost 0 bases at V and 5 bases at J; junction bases unmatched: 6. Germline-derived CDR1 and CDR2 are SGDLS and YYNGEE. The CDR3 is CASSVGGLAGVGDTQYF. CDR3 bases: TGTGCCAGCAGCGTAGGAGGACTAGCGGGAGTTGGAGATACGCAGTATTTT.

This chain joins TRBV9 and TRBJ2-7, with a tentative D call TRBD1 (6 bases). Trimming removed 4 bases from V and 4 bases from J, with 15 bases in between. The germline gives CDR1 SGDLS, CDR2 YYNGEE. The CDR3 has 14 amino acids. CDR3 residues: CASSPDPRGYEQYF. CDR3 nucleotide sequence: TGTGCCAGCAGCCCCGATCCCAGGGGATACGAGCAGTACTTC.

The V gene is TRBV4-3, the J gene TRBJ2-1; D call uncertain. V lost 0 bases and J lost 4, with 10 bases in between. The CDR3 is made up of 15 amino acids. Germline V CDR1 and CDR2: LGHNA, YSLEER. CDR3 DNA: TGCGCCAGCAGCCAAGAAGCCTACGGGTACAATGAGCAGTTCTTC. It translates to CASSQEAYGYNEQFF.

The gene calls are TRBV7-2 and TRBJ1-2; D unclear. The V end was cut by 3 bases, the J end by 7 bases, with 9 bases between. Germline V gene lookup returns CDR1 SGHTA and CDR2 FQGNSA. The CDR3 is made up of 12 amino acids. The CDR3 nucleotides are TGTGCCAGCAGCTTTGCCGGACGTGGCTACACCTTC. Residues: CASSFAGRGYTF.

This clone was counted a single time. V usage is TRBV27 and J usage is TRBJ2-1, with TRBD1 identical over 7 bases. The CDR3 covers 15 residues. V lost 5 bases and J lost 15; bases outside the gene matches: 19. Germline CDR1 reads MNHEY; CDR2 reads SMNVEV (reference sequence). For the CDR3, the DNA is TGTGCCAGCAGTAGAAGACAGGGACCCCAATTTGCTCCGTTCTTC. Encoded protein: CASSRRQGPQFAPFF.

This clone was picked up a small number of times. This chain joins TRBV11-1 and TRBJ1-2, with a weak D call TRBD1 (6 bases). This CDR3 has 13 residues. V gave up 5 bases and J gave up 6 bases, with 13 bases separating them. Per the germline V gene, CDR1 is SGHAT and CDR2 is FQDESV (reference sequence). CDR3 DNA sequence: TGTGCCAGCAGCCCCGAACAGGGTCATGGCTACACCTTC. It specifies CASSPEQGHGYTF.

This clone was counted once. V and J are TRBV29-1 and TRBJ1-5; 7 bases agree with TRBD1. There are 12 residues in the CDR3. Germline CDR1 is SQVTM and CDR2 is ANQGSEA. J lost 7 bases, V lost 7 bases, and 7 bases had no gene match. The CDR3 here is CSAATGNQPQHF. The DNA of the CDR3 is TGCAGCGCCGCGACAGGGAACCAGCCCCAGCATTTT.

In this sample, this clone turned up a few times. V and J are TRBV6-5 and TRBJ2-1, with 8 bases fitting TRBD1. This CDR3 is built from 14 residues. Germline V gene data show CDR1 as MNHEY and CDR2 as SVGAGI. V dropped 10 bases and J dropped 4; count of bases not matched to a gene: 9. CDR3 sequence (DNA): TGTGCCACCGGGGACAGGATGGGGTACAATGAGCAGTTCTTC. Protein: CATGDRMGYNEQFF.

The V gene is TRBV6-6, the J gene TRBJ1-4; no clear D. Trimming removed 4 bases at V and 6 bases at J, with 12 bases between. CDR3 length: 14 residues. Germline CDR1 and CDR2: MNHNY and SVGAGI (reference sequence). CDR3 amino acids: CASSLRSGYEKLFF. The CDR3 region has the DNA TGTGCCAGCAGTTTAAGAAGCGGGTATGAAAAACTGTTTTTT.

This chain uses TRBV7-9 with TRBJ2-5, with D possibly matching TRBD1 (5 bases). The germline CDR1 and CDR2 sequences are SEHNR and FQNEAQ (reference sequence). V gave up 4 bases and J gave up 2 bases, with 8 bases separating them. The CDR3 totals 13 residues. The CDR3 DNA follows: TGTGCCAGCAGCTGGGCAGGGCAAGAGACCCAGTACTTC. This gives the protein CASSWAGQETQYF.

The chain has TRBV30 and TRBJ2-7; 12 bases fit TRBD1. The length of the CDR3 is 20 residues. The J segment lost 0 bases and the V segment lost 2 bases, leaving 17 bases of the junction unmatched. The germline gives CDR1 GTSNPN, CDR2 SVGIG (reference sequence). The CDR3 here is CAWSPNYGTGGVSLSYEQYF. CDR3 coding DNA: TGTGCCTGGAGTCCCAATTACGGGACAGGGGGCGTGTCACTCTCCTACGAGCAGTACTTC.

This chain links TRBV2 with TRBJ1-2; D not certain. Trimming took off 3 bases at V and 4 bases at J, with 9 bases between the two ends. From germline, CDR1 is SNHLY and CDR2 FYNNEI. The CDR3 length is 13 residues. CDR3 DNA sequence: TGTGCCAGCAGTGAGTCTTCTCCCTATGGCTACACCTTC. It is translated as CASSESSPYGYTF.

This clone has more than one count but fewer than ten. This chain uses TRBV9 with TRBJ2-3; D is perhaps TRBD2 (6 bases). This CDR3 has 15 residues. Per germline, CDR1 SGDLS and CDR2 YYNGEE. V shed 0 bases and J shed 0 bases, with 8 bases lying between them. CDR3 coding DNA: TGTGCCAGCAGCGTAGTCGGGACTAGCACAGATACGCAGTATTTT. As protein: CASSVVGTSTDTQYF.

This clone was recorded a few times. The rearrangement joins TRBV30 to TRBJ1-1; tentative D call: TRBD1 (5 bases). The CDR3 extends over 13 amino acids. The V gene lost 0 bases and the J gene lost 3 bases, with 8 bases spanning the gap. Per the germline V gene, CDR1 is GTSNPN and CDR2 is SVGIG (reference sequence). The CDR3 reads CAWSVWGYTEAFF. In DNA, the CDR3 is TGTGCCTGGAGTGTTTGGGGGTACACTGAAGCTTTCTTT.

This chain joins TRBV13 and TRBJ2-1; perhaps TRBD2 as D (6 bases). The CDR3 is 15 amino acids. V gave up 6 bases and J gave up 0 bases, with 12 bases separating them. Looked up from germline, CDR1 is PRHDT and CDR2 is FYEKMQ (reference sequence). This CDR3 reads CASRLGLNSYNEQFF. Written as DNA, the CDR3 is TGTGCCAGCAGATTGGGACTGAACTCCTACAATGAGCAGTTCTTC.

This rearrangement joins TRBV29-1 to TRBJ2-7, with 11 positions matching TRBD1. Germline-derived CDR1 and CDR2 are SQVTM and ANQGSEA. This CDR3 region has 14 residues. The V and J ends lost 5 bases and 0 bases, in that order; junction bases with no gene match: 3. The CDR3 sequence: CSVMGQGVSYEQYF. The DNA of the CDR3 is TGCAGCGTTATGGGACAGGGGGTCTCCTACGAGCAGTACTTC.

This clone was seen only a few times. The chain employs TRBV19 and TRBJ2-7; D call uncertain. The CDR3 spans 14 residues. V was shortened by 2 bases and J by 1 base, with 9 bases between the two germline ends. The V gene's germline CDR1 is LNHDA and CDR2 SQIVND (reference sequence). The CDR3 bases are TGTGCCAGTAGTATAAAAACAGCTTCCTACGAGCAGTACTTC. Translation gives CASSIKTASYEQYF.

The chain recombines TRBV5-1 with TRBJ1-1; D not resolved. The CDR3 totals 13 residues. Trimming left V 2 bases short and J 1 base short, with 6 bases between. The germline gives CDR1 SGHRS, CDR2 YFSETQ. The CDR3 region has the DNA TGCGCCAGCAGCTTCCAAGAGAACACTGAAGCTTTCTTT. Encoded protein: CASSFQENTEAFF.

This chain joins TRBV18 and TRBJ1-2; D is ambiguous. CDR1 is KGHSH and CDR2 is LQKENI in the germline V gene. The ends were cut back, 2 bases at V and 4 bases at J, with 17 bases in the middle. This CDR3 has 16 residues. CDR3 protein: CASSPTWGTDPYGYTF. For the CDR3, the DNA is TGTGCCAGCTCACCAACCTGGGGAACAGACCCCTATGGCTACACCTTC.

The chain has TRBV19 and TRBJ1-5; no firm D call. Trimming left V 3 bases short and J 7 bases short, with 10 bases between. Germline CDR1 LNHDA, CDR2 SQIVND (reference sequence). This CDR3 spans 13 amino acids. The CDR3: CASSIQLRQPQHF. The CDR3 DNA is TGTGCCAGTAGTATCCAACTACGCCAGCCCCAGCATTTT.

A single count supports this clone. The chain joins TRBV2 to TRBJ1-1; D gene ambiguous. CDR1 is SNHLY and CDR2 is FYNNEI in the germline V gene. V was trimmed by 8 bases and J by 4 bases, leaving 17 bases between them. This CDR3 region has 14 residues. The CDR3 DNA follows: TGTGCCAGCCGGCTCGGAGTGTGGGCCACTGAAGCTTTCTTT. Its protein product is CASRLGVWATEAFF.